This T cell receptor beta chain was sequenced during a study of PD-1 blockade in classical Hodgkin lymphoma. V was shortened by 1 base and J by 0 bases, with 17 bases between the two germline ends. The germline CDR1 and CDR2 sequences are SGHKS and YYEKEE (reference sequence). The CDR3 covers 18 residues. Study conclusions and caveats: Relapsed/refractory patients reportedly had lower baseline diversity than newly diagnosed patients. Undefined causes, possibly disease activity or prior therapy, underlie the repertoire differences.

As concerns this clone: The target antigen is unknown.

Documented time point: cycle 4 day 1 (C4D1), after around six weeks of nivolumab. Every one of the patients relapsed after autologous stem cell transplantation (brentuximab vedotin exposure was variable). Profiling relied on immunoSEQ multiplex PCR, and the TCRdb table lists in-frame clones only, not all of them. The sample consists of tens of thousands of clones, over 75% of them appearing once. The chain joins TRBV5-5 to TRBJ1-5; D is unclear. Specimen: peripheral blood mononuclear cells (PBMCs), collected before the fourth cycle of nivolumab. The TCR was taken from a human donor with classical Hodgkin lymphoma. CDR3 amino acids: CASSLLGIKGISNQPQHF. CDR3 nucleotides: TGTGCCAGCAGCTTGTTAGGGATCAAGGGTATTAGCAATCAGCCCCAGCATTTT.